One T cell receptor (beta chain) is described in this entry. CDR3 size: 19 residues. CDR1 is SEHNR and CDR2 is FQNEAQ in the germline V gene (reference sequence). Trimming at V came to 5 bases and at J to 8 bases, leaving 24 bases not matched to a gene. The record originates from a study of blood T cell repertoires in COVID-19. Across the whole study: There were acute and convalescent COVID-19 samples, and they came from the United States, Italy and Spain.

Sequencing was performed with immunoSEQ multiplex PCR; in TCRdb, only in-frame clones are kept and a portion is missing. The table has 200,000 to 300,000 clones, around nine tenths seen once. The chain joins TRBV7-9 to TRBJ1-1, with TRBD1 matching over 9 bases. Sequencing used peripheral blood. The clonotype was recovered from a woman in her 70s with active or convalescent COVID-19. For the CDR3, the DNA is TGTGCCAGCAGCCCCTGGGGGGTGGGACTTCCGGGACAGGGTCGGGAAGCTTTCTTT. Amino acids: CASSPWGVGLPGQGREAFF. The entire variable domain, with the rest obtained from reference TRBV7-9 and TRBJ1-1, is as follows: DTGVSQNPRHKITKRGQNVTFRCDPISEHNRLYWYRQTLGQGPEFLTYFQNEAQLEKSRLLSDRFSAERPKGSFSTLEIQRTEQGDSAMYLCASSPWGVGLPGQGREAFFGQGTRLTVV.